This passage covers 10 T cell receptor beta chains from one sample sequenced in a study of cytomegalovirus exposure and HLA in healthy donors. The method was immunoSEQ multiplex PCR; TCRdb's version includes in-frame clones alone and lacks a portion of them. The data contain 150,000 to 200,000 clones, about 90% of them singletons. The sequencing sample was made of PBMCs. These receptors originate from a young woman in good health and CMV-seropositive.

V is TRBV30 and J is TRBJ2-7; maybe TRBD2 (7 bases). CDR1 and CDR2 from the germline V gene are GTSNPN and SVGIG (reference sequence). This CDR3 has 15 amino acids. V lost 5 bases, J lost 5 bases, and 22 bases lay in between. This chain's CDR3 is CAWGPGGPPIHEQYF. The CDR3 nucleotides are TGTGCCTGGGGCCCCGGGGGGCCCCCCATTCACGAGCAGTACTTC.

This sequence joins TRBV9 and TRBJ2-6; 8 nucleotides agree with TRBD1. The CDR3 contains 16 residues. CDR1 and CDR2 from the germline V gene are SGDLS and YYNGEE. The V segment lost 3 bases and the J segment 5 bases; nucleotides outside the gene matches: 7. The DNA of the CDR3 is TGTGCCAGCAGCGCCTATACAGGGGGGTGGGCCAACGTCCTGACTTTC. It codes for CASSAYTGGWANVLTF. The entire variable domain, with the rest obtained from reference TRBV9 and TRBJ2-6, is as follows: DSGVTQTPKHLITATGQRVTLRCSPRSGDLSVYWYQQSLDQGLQFLIQYYNGEERAKGNILERFSAQQFPDLHSELNLSSLELGDSALYFCASSAYTGGWANVLTFGAGSRLTVL.

The chain combines TRBV2 with TRBJ2-2, with D unclear. The CDR3 contains 17 residues. CDR1 and CDR2 (germline): SNHLY, FYNNEI. The V end was cut by 7 bases, the J end by 0 bases, with 18 bases between. Here the CDR3 reads CASNERGDLTNTGELFF. CDR3 sequence (DNA): TGTGCCAGCAACGAACGCGGAGATTTAACGAACACCGGGGAGCTGTTTTTT.

The V and J genes are TRBV7-2 and TRBJ2-7, with D perhaps TRBD2 (5 bases). V was pared by 5 bases and J by 7 bases, with 21 bases between. Looked up from germline, CDR1 is SGHTA and CDR2 is FQGNSA. The CDR3 runs to 15 residues. The CDR3 is CASSRLAGDEWEQYF. For the CDR3, the DNA is TGTGCCAGCAGCCGTCTTGCGGGCGACGAATGGGAGCAGTACTTC.

The J gene is TRBJ2-7, the V gene TRBV28; 14 nucleotides align to TRBD2. This CDR3 has 16 residues. CDR1 is MDHEN, CDR2 SYDVKM, per germline. V lost 5 bases, J lost 5 bases, and 8 bases stayed unmatched. The CDR3 nucleotides read TGTGCCAGCAGTGTGCCGGGACTAGCGGGAGAAAACGAGCAGTACTTC. This sequence encodes CASSVPGLAGENEQYF.

The gene calls are TRBV5-6 and TRBJ2-5; 7 bases fit TRBD1. This CDR3 spans 15 amino acids. The V and J ends lost 2 bases and 5 bases, in that order; junction bases with no gene match: 9. The germline gives CDR1 SGHDT, CDR2 YYEEEE. In DNA form, the CDR3 reads TGTGCCAGCAGCTTCCCACGACAGGGTCAGGAGACCCAGTACTTC. It specifies CASSFPRQGQETQYF.

The J gene is TRBJ2-7, the V gene TRBV29-1; D remains ambiguous. Germline loops: CDR1 SQVTM, CDR2 ANQGSEA. There are 10 residues in the CDR3. Trimming removed 2 bases at V and 5 bases at J, with 4 bases between. The CDR3 sequence is CSVESDEQYF. CDR3 bases: TGCAGCGTTGAAAGCGACGAGCAGTACTTC.

The chain is built from TRBV19 and TRBJ2-2, with 10 bases matching TRBD2. CDR3 length: 18 residues. Germline V gives CDR1 LNHDA, CDR2 SQIVND (reference sequence). Trimming removed 3 bases from V and 0 bases from J; junction bases left unmatched: 7. CDR3 sequence (DNA): TGTGCCAGTAGTATGAGAAGCGGGGGGGCCGCGAACACCGGGGAGCTGTTTTTT. As protein: CASSMRSGGAANTGELFF.

The rearrangement joins TRBV9 to TRBJ1-6, with 7 bases fitting TRBD1. Germline V CDR1 and CDR2: SGDLS, YYNGEE. V was clipped by 3 bases and J by 6 bases; unmatched bases: 6. This CDR3 is built from 15 residues. The CDR3 nucleotides read TGTGCCAGCAGCGAGCGACAGGGAAGTAATTCACCCCTCCACTTT. Amino acid sequence: CASSERQGSNSPLHF. Full variable domain (missing parts from reference TRBV9 and TRBJ1-6): DSGVTQTPKHLITATGQRVTLRCSPRSGDLSVYWYQQSLDQGLQFLIQYYNGEERAKGNILERFSAQQFPDLHSELNLSSLELGDSALYFCASSERQGSNSPLHFGNGTRLTVT.

This chain links TRBV7-2 with TRBJ2-5, with TRBD2 as a possible D gene (6 bases). Germline lookup yields CDR1 SGHTA and CDR2 FQGNSA. With 1 base removed from V and 5 bases from J, the gap between germline ends came to 11 bases. The CDR3 has 14 amino acids. This CDR3 is CASSLGTSRETQYF. CDR3 nucleotide sequence: TGTGCCAGCAGCTTAGGTACTAGCCGGGAGACCCAGTACTTC.